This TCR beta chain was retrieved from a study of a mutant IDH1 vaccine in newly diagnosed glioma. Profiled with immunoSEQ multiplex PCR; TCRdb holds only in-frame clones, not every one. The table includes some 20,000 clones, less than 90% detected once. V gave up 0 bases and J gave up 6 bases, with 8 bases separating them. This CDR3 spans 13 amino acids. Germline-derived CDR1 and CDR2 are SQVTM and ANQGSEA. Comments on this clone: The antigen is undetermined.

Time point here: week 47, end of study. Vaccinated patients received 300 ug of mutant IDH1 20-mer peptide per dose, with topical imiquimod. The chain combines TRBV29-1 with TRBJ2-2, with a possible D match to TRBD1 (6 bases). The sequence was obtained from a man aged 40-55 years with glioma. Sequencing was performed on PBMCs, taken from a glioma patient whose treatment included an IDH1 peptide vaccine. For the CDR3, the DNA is TGCAGCGTTGAAGAAAAGGGGGCCGGGGAGCTGTTTTTT. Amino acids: CSVEEKGAGELFF.